By proportion, the clone carrying this T cell receptor beta chain is medium-sized. The data were obtained in a study of T cells after yellow fever vaccination. Study summary: By means of CD3, CD45RA, CCR7 and CD95, the EM, EMRA, CM and Tscm memory subsets were sorted. It was SMART-Seq v4 Ultra Low Input that prepared the fractions with low cell numbers.

Production of TCR cDNA was by 5'RACE template switching, which also added a universal primer site and UMIs. MiXCR, run by TCRdb on the 5' RACE reads, gives a single entry per CDR3 protein. The sample has more than 15,000 distinct CDR3 sequences; around 4% are singletons. This clonotype originated in a man aged 30 to 45 who received the YFV17D yellow fever vaccine. Here the sequenced sample was PBMCs, either bulk or a sorted T-cell subset (CD4+, CD8+, memory, or dextramer-sorted; not recorded which), taken 15 days after the yellow fever booster vaccination.

CDR3 in DNA: TGCGCCAGCAGCTTGAGCCCGAGGGGAAATGAGCAGTTCTTC. Its translation: CASSLSPRGNEQFF. This chain connects TRBV5-1 to TRBJ2-1; D might be TRBD1 or TRBD2, each matching 5 bases. The V and J ends lost 1 base and 7 bases respectively, with 12 bases between them. CDR3 length: 14 residues. From germline, CDR1 is SGHRS and CDR2 YFSETQ.